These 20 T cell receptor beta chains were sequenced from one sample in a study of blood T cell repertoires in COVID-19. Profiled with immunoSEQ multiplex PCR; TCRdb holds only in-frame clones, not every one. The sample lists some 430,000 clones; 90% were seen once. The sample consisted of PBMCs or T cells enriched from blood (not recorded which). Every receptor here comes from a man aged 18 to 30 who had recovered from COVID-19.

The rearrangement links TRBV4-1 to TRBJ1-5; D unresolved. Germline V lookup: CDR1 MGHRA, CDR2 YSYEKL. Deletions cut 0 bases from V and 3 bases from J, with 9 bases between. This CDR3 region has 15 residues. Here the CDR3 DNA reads TGCGCCAGCAGCCAAGAGGAGGGAATCAATCAGCCCCAGCATTTT. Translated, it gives CASSQEEGINQPQHF.

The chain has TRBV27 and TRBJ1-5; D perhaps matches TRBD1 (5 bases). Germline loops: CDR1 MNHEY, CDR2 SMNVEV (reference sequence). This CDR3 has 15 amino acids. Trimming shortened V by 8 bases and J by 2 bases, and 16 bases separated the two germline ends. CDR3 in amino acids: CASRQGFAGNQPQHF. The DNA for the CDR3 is TGTGCCAGCCGTCAGGGTTTCGCTGGCAATCAGCCCCAGCATTTT.

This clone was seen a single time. The CDR3, as DNA: TGTGCCAGCAGTCTCGGACTAGCGGCAAGCTCCTACAATGAGCAGTTCTTC. Translation: CASSLGLAASSYNEQFF. The rearrangement joins TRBV3-1 (or the pseudogene TRBV3-2) to TRBJ2-1, with 10 bases that match TRBD2. Germline CDR1 LGHDT, CDR2 YNNKEL (reference sequence). The CDR3 runs 17 residues. With 6 bases clipped from V and 0 bases from J, the junction kept 8 bases outside the gene matches.

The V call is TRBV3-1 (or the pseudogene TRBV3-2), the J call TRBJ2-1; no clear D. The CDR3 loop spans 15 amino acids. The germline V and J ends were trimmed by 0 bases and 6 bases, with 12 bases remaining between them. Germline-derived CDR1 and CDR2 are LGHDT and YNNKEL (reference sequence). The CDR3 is CASSQEAAAFNEQFF. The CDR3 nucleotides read TGTGCCAGCAGCCAAGAGGCGGCTGCGTTCAATGAGCAGTTCTTC.

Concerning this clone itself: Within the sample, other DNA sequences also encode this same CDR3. CDR3 sequence: CSAGQGYEQYF. The CDR3 bases are TGCAGTGCTGGACAGGGCTACGAGCAGTACTTC. The chain joins TRBV20-1 to TRBJ2-7; 8 bases are shared with TRBD1. Per the germline V gene, CDR1 is DFQATT and CDR2 is SNEGSKA (reference sequence). The length of the CDR3 is 11 residues. V lost 5 bases to trimming and J lost 3 bases; unmatched junction nucleotides: 0.

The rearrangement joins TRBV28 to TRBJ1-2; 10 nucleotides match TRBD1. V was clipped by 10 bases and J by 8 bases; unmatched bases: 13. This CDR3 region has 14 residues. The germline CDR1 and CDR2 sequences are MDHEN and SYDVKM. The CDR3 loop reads CAIAPGQGPGGYTF. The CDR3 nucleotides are TGTGCCATCGCACCGGGACAGGGGCCTGGCGGCTACACCTTC.

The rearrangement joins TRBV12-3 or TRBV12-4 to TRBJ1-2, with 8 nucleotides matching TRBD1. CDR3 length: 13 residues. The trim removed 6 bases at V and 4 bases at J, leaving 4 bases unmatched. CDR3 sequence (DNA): TGTGCCAGCAGCCGGGGACAGGCCTATGGCTACACCTTC. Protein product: CASSRGQAYGYTF.

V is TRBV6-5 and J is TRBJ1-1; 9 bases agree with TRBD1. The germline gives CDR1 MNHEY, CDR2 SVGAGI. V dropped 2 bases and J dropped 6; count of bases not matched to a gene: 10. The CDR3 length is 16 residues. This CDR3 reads CASSYAQGQGPAEAFF. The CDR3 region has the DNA TGTGCCAGCAGTTACGCCCAGGGACAGGGACCGGCTGAAGCTTTCTTT.

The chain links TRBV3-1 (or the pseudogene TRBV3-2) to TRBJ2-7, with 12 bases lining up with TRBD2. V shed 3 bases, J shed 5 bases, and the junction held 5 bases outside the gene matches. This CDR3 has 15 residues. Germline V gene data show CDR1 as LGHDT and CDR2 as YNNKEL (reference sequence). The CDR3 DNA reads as TGTGCCAGCAGCCACACTAGCGGGGGGTTCGACGAGCAGTACTTC. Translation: CASSHTSGGFDEQYF.

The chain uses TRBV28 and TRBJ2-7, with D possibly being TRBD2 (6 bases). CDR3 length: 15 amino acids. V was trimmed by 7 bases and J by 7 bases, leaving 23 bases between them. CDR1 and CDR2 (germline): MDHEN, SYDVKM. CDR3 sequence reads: CASISRLDASHEQYF. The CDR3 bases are TGTGCCAGCATTTCACGACTAGACGCTTCCCATGAGCAGTACTTC.

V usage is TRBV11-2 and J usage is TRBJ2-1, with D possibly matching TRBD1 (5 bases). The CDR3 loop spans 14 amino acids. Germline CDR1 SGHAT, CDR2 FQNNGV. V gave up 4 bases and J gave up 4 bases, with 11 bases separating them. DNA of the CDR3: TGTGCCAGCAGCTCGACAGAATCATACAATGAGCAGTTCTTC. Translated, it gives CASSSTESYNEQFF.

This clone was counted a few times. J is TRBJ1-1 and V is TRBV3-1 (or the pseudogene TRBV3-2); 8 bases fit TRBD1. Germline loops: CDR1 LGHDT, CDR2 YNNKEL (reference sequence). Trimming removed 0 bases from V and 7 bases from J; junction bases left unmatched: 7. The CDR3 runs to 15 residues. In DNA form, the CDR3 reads TGTGCCAGCAGCCAAGACCCGGGACAGGCATTTGAAGCTTTCTTT. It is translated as CASSQDPGQAFEAFF.

This CDR3 is CASSSQQTTNEKLFF. CDR3 nucleotides: TGTGCCAGCAGCTCGCAACAGACAACTAATGAAAAACTGTTTTTT. The V and J genes are TRBV11-3 and TRBJ1-4; D ambiguous. Trimming stripped 4 bases from V and 0 bases from J, with 9 bases between. Germline CDR1 is SGHNT and CDR2 is YENEEA. The CDR3 is made up of 15 amino acids. Full variable domain (missing parts from reference TRBV11-3 and TRBJ1-4): EAGVVQSPRYKIIEKKQPVAFWCNPISGHNTLYWYLQNLGQGPELLIRYENEEAVDDSQLPKDRFSAERLKGVDSTLKIQPAELGDSAVYLCASSSQQTTNEKLFFGSGTQLSVL.

The CDR3 DNA is TGTGCCAGCAGTTACTCAGGGGGCGCACGCAATGAGCAGTTCTTC. Protein product: CASSYSGGARNEQFF. The rearrangement uses TRBV27 and TRBJ2-1; 8 nucleotides align to TRBD1. The junction had 8 bases not matched to a gene; V was cut back by 4 bases and J by 6 bases. The germline V gene encodes CDR1 MNHEY and CDR2 SMNVEV (reference sequence). CDR3 length: 15 amino acids.

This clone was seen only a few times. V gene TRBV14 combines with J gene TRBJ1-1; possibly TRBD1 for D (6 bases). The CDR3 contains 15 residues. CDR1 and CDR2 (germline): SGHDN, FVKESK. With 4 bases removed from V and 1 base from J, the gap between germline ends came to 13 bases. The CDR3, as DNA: TGTGCCAGCAGCCCCTACAGGGATAAGAACACTGAAGCTTTCTTT. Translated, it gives CASSPYRDKNTEAFF.

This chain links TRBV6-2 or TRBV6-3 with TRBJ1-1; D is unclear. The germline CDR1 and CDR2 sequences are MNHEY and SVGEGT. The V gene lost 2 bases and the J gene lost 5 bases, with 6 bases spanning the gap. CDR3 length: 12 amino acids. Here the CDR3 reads CASSYKSTEAFF. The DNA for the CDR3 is TGTGCCAGCAGTTACAAGAGTACTGAAGCTTTCTTT.

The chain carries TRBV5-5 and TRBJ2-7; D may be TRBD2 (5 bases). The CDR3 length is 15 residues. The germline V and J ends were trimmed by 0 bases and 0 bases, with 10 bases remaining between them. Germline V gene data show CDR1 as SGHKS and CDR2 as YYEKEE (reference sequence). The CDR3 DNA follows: TGTGCCAGCAGCTTGGATCTAGCAAGCTCCTACGAGCAGTACTTC. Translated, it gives CASSLDLASSYEQYF. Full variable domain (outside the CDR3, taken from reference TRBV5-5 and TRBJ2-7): DAGVTQSPTHLIKTRGQQVTLRCSPISGHKSVSWYQQVLGQGPQFIFQYYEKEERGRGNFPDRFSARQFPNYSSELNVNALLLGDSALYLCASSLDLASSYEQYFGPGTRLTVT.

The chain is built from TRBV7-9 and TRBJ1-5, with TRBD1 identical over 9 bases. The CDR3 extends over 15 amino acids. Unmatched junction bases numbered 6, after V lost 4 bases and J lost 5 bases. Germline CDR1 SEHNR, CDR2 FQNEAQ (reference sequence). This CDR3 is CASSSNRGRDQPQHF. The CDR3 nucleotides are TGTGCCAGCAGCTCCAACAGGGGGCGGGATCAGCCCCAGCATTTT.

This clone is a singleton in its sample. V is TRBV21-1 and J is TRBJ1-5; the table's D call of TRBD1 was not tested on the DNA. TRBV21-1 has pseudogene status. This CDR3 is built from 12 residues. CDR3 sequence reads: CASSGQNQPQHF. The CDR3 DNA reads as TGTGCCAGCAGCGGGCAGAATCAGCCCCAGCATTTT.

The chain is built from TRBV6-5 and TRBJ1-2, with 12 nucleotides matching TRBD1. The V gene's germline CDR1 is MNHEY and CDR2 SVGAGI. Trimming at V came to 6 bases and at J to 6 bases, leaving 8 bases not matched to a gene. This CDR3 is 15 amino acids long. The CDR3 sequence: CASRGQGAWGDGYTF. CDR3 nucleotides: TGTGCCAGCAGGGGACAGGGGGCTTGGGGCGATGGCTACACCTTC.